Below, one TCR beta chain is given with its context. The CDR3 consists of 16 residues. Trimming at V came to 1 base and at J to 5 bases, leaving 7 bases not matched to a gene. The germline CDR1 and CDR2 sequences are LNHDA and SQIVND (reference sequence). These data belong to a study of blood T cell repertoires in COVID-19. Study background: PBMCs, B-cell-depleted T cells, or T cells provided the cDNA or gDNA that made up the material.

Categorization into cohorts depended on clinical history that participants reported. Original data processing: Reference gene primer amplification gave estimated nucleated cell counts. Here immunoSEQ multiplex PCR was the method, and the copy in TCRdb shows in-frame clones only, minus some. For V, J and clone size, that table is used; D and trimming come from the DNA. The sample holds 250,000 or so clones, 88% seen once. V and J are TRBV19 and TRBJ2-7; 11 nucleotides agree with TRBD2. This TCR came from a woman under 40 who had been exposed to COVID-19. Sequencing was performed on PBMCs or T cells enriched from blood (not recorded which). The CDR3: CASSIGSGRAQNEQYF. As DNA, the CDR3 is TGTGCCAGTAGTATAGGTAGCGGGAGGGCCCAGAACGAGCAGTACTTC.